The entry that follows covers one T cell receptor beta chain sequence. This sample is part of a study of blood T cell repertoires in COVID-19. Study summary: Nucleic acid was either cDNA or gDNA, and it came from T cells, B-cell-depleted T cells, or PBMCs.

Per the original methods: Estimates of nucleated cell counts were drawn from the amplification of reference gene primers. Assay: immunoSEQ multiplex PCR; the TCRdb copy retains only in-frame clones and omits some. The V and J calls and the clone size are those of that table, but D and trimming were determined from the DNA. This table has some 270,000 clones, about 83% appearing once. V gave up 6 bases and J gave up 5 bases, with 10 bases separating them. Germline lookup yields CDR1 MNHEY and CDR2 SVGAGI. This CDR3 has 12 amino acids. The sequence was obtained from a woman in her thirties or forties who had recovered from COVID-19. V usage is TRBV6-5 and J usage is TRBJ1-1, with D unclear. Sequenced material: peripheral blood. CDR3 DNA sequence: TGTGCCAGCAGCACGCGGTTAACTGAAGCTTTCTTT. Its translation: CASSTRLTEAFF.